These T cell receptor beta chains were read from a single sample in a study of blood T cell repertoires in COVID-19. Method: immunoSEQ multiplex PCR; TCRdb's copy keeps in-frame clones and lacks some. The table shows 210,000 or so clones, with under 90% occurring only once. Sequenced input: peripheral blood. These receptor sequences come from a woman older than 75 with COVID-19, enrolled during active disease. Each CDR3 is given with its conserved first and last residue. Each record gives: clone size, D gene, V gene, J gene, CDR3 DNA, CDR3 protein. The D gene is left open where the match is weak. Size is omitted from some rows. Given values are once, few, many or a class for expanded clones.

clone_size: -
d_call: -
v_call: TRBV2
j_call: TRBJ2-7
cdr3_nt: TGTGCCAGCAGTGAAGGGAGGGCCCGACTGTACGAGCAGTACTTC
cdr3_aa: CASSEGRARLYEQYF

clone_size: -
d_call: TRBD1
v_call: TRBV5-1
j_call: TRBJ1-2
cdr3_nt: TGCGCCAGCGGACCGGGACAGCTACTTTATGGCTACACCTTC
cdr3_aa: CASGPGQLLYGYTF

clone_size: once
d_call: -
v_call: TRBV5-4
j_call: TRBJ2-3
cdr3_nt: TGTGCCAGCAGGTTCGAGAGAACAGATACGCAGTATTTT
cdr3_aa: CASRFERTDTQYF

clone_size: -
d_call: -
v_call: TRBV6-5
j_call: TRBJ2-1
cdr3_nt: TGTGCCAGCAGCCCCCTCCCCCAGCAGTTCTTC
cdr3_aa: CASSPLPQQFF

clone_size: -
d_call: -
v_call: TRBV14
j_call: TRBJ2-1
cdr3_nt: TGTGCCAGCAGCCAAGGATTTCCGGTGTACAATGAGCAGTTCTTC
cdr3_aa: CASSQGFPVYNEQFF

clone_size: -
d_call: -
v_call: TRBV2
j_call: TRBJ1-5
cdr3_nt: TGTGCCAGCAGTGAAACGGGGAGAGCCCAGCATTTT
cdr3_aa: CASSETGRAQHF

clone_size: -
d_call: -
v_call: TRBV5-4
j_call: TRBJ1-2
cdr3_nt: TGTGCCAGCACCCCCAGGGGTACCTATGGCTACACCTTC
cdr3_aa: CASTPRGTYGYTF

clone_size: -
d_call: TRBD2
v_call: TRBV12-3/TRBV12-4
j_call: TRBJ2-7
cdr3_nt: TGTGCCAGCATGGGGAGGGGACTCTACGAGCAGTACTTC
cdr3_aa: CASMGRGLYEQYF

clone_size: -
d_call: TRBD1
v_call: TRBV2
j_call: TRBJ2-7
cdr3_nt: TGTGCCAGCAGAGAGGGGACAGACTTTTACGAGCAGTACTTC
cdr3_aa: CASREGTDFYEQYF

clone_size: -
d_call: -
v_call: TRBV2
j_call: TRBJ1-1
cdr3_nt: TGTGCCAGCGGTGTCCTCACTGAAGCTTTCTTT
cdr3_aa: CASGVLTEAFF

clone_size: -
d_call: -
v_call: TRBV10-2
j_call: TRBJ2-5
cdr3_nt: TGCGCCAGCAGTGGGGGGGGGCTCGAGACCCAGTACTTC
cdr3_aa: CASSGGGLETQYF

clone_size: -
d_call: -
v_call: TRBV27
j_call: TRBJ1-6
cdr3_nt: TGTGCCAGCAGTTTAAGGGTAGGGGCTTCTGGTTCACCCCTCCACTTT
cdr3_aa: CASSLRVGASGSPLHF

clone_size: many
d_call: -
v_call: TRBV9
j_call: TRBJ2-3
cdr3_nt: TGTGCCAGCAGCGTAGTCCAGGGAGATACGCAGTATTTT
cdr3_aa: CASSVVQGDTQYF

clone_size: -
d_call: -
v_call: TRBV3-1/TRBV3-2
j_call: TRBJ1-3
cdr3_nt: TGTGCCAGCAGCCAAGGAGGAGGGAGGCGCTCTGGAAACACCATATATTTT
cdr3_aa: CASSQGGGRRSGNTIYF

clone_size: -
d_call: -
v_call: TRBV4-1
j_call: TRBJ2-1
cdr3_nt: TGCGCCAGCAGCCAAGATATAGCGCGGGTGGGGTACAATGAGCAGTTCTTC
cdr3_aa: CASSQDIARVGYNEQFF

clone_size: -
d_call: TRBD1
v_call: TRBV19
j_call: TRBJ2-5
cdr3_nt: TGTGCCAGTAGTATGTCAGGTGGCAGGGGGTCCCAAGAGACCCAGTACTTC
cdr3_aa: CASSMSGGRGSQETQYF

clone_size: -
d_call: TRBD1
v_call: TRBV24-1
j_call: TRBJ2-5
cdr3_nt: TGTGCCACCAGTGATCCGGGACAGAGCCAAGAGACCCAGTACTTC
cdr3_aa: CATSDPGQSQETQYF

clone_size: -
d_call: -
v_call: TRBV3-1/TRBV3-2
j_call: TRBJ1-1
cdr3_nt: TGTGCCAGCAGCCAAGTATATACTGAAGCTTTCTTT
cdr3_aa: CASSQVYTEAFF

clone_size: -
d_call: TRBD1
v_call: TRBV2
j_call: TRBJ1-2
cdr3_nt: TGTGCCAGCAGTACTACAGGGGGCAGCTATGGCTACACCTTC
cdr3_aa: CASSTTGGSYGYTF

clone_size: -
d_call: TRBD2
v_call: TRBV19
j_call: TRBJ2-7
cdr3_nt: TGTGCCAGTAGTCTACTAGCGGGAGGACCCTACGAGCAGTACTTC
cdr3_aa: CASSLLAGGPYEQYF